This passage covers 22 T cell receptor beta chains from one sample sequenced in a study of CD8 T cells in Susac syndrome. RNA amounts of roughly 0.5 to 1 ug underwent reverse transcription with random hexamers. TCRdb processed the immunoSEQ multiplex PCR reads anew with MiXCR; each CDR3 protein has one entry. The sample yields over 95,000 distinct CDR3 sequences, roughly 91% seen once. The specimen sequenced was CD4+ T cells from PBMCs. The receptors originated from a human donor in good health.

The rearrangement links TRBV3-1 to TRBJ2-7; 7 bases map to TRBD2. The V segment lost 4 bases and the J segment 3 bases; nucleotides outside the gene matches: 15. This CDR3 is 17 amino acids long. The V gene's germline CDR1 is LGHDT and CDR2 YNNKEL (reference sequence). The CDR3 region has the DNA TGTGCCAGCAGCCTCGCCCAAGCCGAGCGGGGAATCTACGAGCAGTACTTC. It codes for CASSLAQAERGIYEQYF.

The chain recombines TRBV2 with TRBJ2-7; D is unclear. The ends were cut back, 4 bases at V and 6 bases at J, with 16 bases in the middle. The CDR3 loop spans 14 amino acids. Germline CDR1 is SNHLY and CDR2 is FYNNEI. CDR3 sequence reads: CASSVDRSVGEQYF. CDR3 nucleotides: TGTGCCAGCAGTGTGGATAGATCCGTGGGCGAGCAGTACTTC.

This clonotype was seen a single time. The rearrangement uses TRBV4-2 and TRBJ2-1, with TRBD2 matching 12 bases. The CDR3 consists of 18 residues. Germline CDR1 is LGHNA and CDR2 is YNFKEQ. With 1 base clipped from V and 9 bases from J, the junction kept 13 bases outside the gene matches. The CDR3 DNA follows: TGTGCCAGCAGCCAAGCCCCCGGACTAGCGGGACTAGGGAGTGAGCAGTTCTTC. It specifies CASSQAPGLAGLGSEQFF.

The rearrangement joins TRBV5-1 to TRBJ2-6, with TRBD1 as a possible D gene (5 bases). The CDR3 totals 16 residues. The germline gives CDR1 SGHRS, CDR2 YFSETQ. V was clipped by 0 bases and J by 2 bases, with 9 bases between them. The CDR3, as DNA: TGCGCCAGCAGCTTGGGCCAGGGTCCTGGGGCCAACGTCCTGACTTTC. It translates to CASSLGQGPGANVLTF.

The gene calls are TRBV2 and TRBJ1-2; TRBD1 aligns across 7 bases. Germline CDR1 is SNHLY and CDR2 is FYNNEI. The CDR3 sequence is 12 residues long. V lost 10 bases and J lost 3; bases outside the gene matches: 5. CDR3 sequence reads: CAIGQADYGYTF. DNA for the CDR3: TGTGCCATTGGACAGGCGGACTATGGCTACACCTTC.

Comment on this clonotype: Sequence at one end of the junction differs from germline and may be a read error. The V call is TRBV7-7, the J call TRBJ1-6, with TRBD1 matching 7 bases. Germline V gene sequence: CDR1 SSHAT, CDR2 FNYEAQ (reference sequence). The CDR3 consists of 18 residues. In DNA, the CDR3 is TGTGCTAGCAGCTTGAAGGGGGCCGAAAGCTCCTATAATTCACCCCTCCACTTT. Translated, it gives CASSLKGAESSYNSPLHF.

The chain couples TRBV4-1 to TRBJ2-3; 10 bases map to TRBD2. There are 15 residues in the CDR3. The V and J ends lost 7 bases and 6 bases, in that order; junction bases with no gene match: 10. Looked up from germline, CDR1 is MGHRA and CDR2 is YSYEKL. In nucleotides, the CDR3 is TGCGCCAGCACAGAGAGCGGGGGGGCCGCGGATACGCAGTATTTT. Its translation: CASTESGGAADTQYF.

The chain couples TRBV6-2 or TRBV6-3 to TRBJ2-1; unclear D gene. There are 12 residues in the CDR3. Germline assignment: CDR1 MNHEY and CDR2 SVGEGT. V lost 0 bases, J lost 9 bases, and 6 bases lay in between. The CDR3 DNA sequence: TGTGCCAGCAGTTACTCCGGACCTGAGCAGTTCTTC. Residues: CASSYSGPEQFF.

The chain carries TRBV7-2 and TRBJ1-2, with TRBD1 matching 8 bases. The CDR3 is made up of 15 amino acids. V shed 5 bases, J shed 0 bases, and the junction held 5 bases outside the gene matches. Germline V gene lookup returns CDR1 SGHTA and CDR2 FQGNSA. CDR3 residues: CASSRGQGPNYGYTF. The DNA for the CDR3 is TGTGCCAGCAGCCGCGGACAGGGTCCTAACTATGGCTACACCTTC.

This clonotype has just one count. The CDR3 bases are TGTGCCAGCAGCCCCGACCCGAACATAGAGTACTTC. Translated: CASSPDPNIEYF. The J gene is TRBJ2-7, the V gene TRBV7-9; D ambiguous. Trimming removed 5 bases from V and 11 bases from J, with 16 bases in between. CDR1 and CDR2 (germline): SEHNR, FQNEAQ (reference sequence). CDR3 length equals 12 residues.

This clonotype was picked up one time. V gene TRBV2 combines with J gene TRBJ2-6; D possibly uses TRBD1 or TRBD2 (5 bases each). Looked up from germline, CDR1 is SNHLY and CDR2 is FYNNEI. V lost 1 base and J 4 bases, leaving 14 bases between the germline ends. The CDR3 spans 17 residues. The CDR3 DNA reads TGTGCCAGCAGTGAAGTGGGACCCCAAGCCGGGGCCAACGTCCTGACTTTC. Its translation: CASSEVGPQAGANVLTF.

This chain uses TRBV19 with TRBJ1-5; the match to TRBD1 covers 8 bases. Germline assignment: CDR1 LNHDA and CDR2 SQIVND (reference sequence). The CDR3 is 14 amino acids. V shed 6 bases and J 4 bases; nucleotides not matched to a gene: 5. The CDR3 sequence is CASRPRGLNQPQHF. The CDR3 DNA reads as TGTGCCAGTAGACCCAGGGGGCTGAATCAGCCCCAGCATTTT.

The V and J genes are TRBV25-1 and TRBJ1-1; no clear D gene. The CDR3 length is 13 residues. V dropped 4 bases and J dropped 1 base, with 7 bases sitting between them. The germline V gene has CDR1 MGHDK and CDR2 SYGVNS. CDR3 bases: TGTGCCAGCAGTGCGTCCCGGAACACTGAAGCTTTCTTT. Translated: CASSASRNTEAFF.

The CDR3 loop reads CSVEGGSNTEAFF. DNA of the CDR3: TGCAGCGTTGAAGGAGGCTCAAACACTGAAGCTTTCTTT. The chain uses TRBV29-1 and TRBJ1-1, with D unclear. The CDR3 loop spans 13 amino acids. V was shortened by 1 base and J by 2 bases, with 8 bases between the two germline ends. The germline V gene has CDR1 SQVTM and CDR2 ANQGSEA.

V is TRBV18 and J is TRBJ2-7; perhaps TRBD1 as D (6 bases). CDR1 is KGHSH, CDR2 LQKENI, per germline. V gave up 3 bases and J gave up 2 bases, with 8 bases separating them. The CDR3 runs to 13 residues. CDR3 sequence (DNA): TGTGCCAGCTCACCGACAGGTCCCTACGAGCAGTACTTC. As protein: CASSPTGPYEQYF.

The CDR3 bases are TGTGCCAGTAGTATTCTGGGGGCTAGCGGGGGGAATGAGCAGTTCTTC. This gives the protein CASSILGASGGNEQFF. The chain links TRBV19 to TRBJ2-1; 11 bases match TRBD2. Germline V CDR1 and CDR2: LNHDA, SQIVND (reference sequence). J lost 7 bases, V lost 3 bases, and 8 bases had no gene match. The CDR3 runs to 16 residues.

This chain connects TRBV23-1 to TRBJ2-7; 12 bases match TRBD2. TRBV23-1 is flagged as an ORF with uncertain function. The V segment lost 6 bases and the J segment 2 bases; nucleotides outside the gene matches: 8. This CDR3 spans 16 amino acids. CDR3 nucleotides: TGCGCCAGCAGACCGACTAGCGGGAGAGCACCCTACGAGCAGTACTTC. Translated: CASRPTSGRAPYEQYF.

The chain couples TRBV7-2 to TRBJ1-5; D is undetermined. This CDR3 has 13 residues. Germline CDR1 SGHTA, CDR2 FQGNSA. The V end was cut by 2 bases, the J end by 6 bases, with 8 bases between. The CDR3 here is CASSLQVGQPQHF. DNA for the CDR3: TGTGCCAGCAGCTTACAGGTCGGTCAGCCCCAGCATTTT.

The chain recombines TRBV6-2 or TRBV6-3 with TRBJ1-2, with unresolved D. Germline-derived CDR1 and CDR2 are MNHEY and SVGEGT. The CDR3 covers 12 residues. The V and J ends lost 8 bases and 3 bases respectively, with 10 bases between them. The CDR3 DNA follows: TGTGCCAGCGCGTTGGATCACTATGGCTACACCTTC. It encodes CASALDHYGYTF.

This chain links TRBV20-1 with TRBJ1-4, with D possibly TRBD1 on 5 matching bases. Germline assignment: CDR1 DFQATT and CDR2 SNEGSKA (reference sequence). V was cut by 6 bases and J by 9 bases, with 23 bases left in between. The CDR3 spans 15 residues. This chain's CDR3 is CSAPPLDRGWKKLFF. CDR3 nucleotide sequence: TGCAGTGCCCCCCCGCTTGACAGAGGTTGGAAAAAACTGTTTTTT.

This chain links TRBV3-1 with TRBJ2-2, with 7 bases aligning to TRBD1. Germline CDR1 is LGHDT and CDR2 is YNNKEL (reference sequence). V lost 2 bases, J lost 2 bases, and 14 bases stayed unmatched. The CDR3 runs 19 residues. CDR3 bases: TGTGCCAGCAGCCAAAGAATCCGGGACAGCCGGACCAACACCGGGGAGCTGTTTTTT. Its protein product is CASSQRIRDSRTNTGELFF.

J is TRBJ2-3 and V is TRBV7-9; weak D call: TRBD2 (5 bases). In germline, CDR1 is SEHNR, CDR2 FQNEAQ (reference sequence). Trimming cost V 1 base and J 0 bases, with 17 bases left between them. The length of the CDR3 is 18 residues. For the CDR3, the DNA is TGTGCCAGCAGCTTAGGCTCCGGTGGGCTAGCCAGCACAGATACGCAGTATTTT. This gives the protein CASSLGSGGLASTDTQYF.